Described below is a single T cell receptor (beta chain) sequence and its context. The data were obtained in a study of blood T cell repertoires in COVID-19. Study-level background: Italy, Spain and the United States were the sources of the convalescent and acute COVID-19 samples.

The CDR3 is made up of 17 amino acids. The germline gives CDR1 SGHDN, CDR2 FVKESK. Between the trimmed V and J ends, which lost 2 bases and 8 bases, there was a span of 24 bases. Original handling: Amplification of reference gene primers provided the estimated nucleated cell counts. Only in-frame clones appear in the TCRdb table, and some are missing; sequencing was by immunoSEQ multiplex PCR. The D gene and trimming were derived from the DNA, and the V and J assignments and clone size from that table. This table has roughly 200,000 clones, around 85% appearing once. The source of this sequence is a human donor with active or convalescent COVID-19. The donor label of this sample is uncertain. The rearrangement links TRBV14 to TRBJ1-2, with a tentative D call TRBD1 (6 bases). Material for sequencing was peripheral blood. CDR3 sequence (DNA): TGTGCCAGCAGCCAACAAACAATGTTACAGGGTATCCTCGGCTACACCTTC. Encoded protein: CASSQQTMLQGILGYTF.